This TCR beta chain came from a study of early T cells in non-severe SARS-CoV-2 infection. Study summary: RNA in bulk from unsorted whole blood was sequenced, and chains were unpaired. Findings and limits, study-wide: Anti-spike CD8 specificities were favored by VDJdb matching, whose results missed private and CD4 specificities.

Germline-derived CDR1 and CDR2 are KGHDR and SFDVKD. V was clipped by 9 bases and J by 12 bases, with 17 bases between them. This CDR3 is 12 amino acids long. Unique molecular identifiers tagged individual cDNA molecules. A single record per CDR3 protein comes from TCRdb applying MiXCR to the 5' RACE reads. This sample has 65,000 to 95,000 distinct CDR3 sequences, with about 5% found just once. This clonotype was detected many times. Its cognate antigen is unknown. The origin of this receptor is an adult who was a healthcare worker with PCR-confirmed SARS-CoV-2 infection or an uninfected control (not recorded which). The sample in question was whole blood, obtained at baseline. The chain carries TRBV24-1 and TRBJ2-1, with D perhaps TRBD1 (6 bases). The CDR3 reads CATSRQESPQFF. In nucleotides, the CDR3 is TGTGCCACCTCCCGACAGGAGTCCCCGCAGTTCTTC.